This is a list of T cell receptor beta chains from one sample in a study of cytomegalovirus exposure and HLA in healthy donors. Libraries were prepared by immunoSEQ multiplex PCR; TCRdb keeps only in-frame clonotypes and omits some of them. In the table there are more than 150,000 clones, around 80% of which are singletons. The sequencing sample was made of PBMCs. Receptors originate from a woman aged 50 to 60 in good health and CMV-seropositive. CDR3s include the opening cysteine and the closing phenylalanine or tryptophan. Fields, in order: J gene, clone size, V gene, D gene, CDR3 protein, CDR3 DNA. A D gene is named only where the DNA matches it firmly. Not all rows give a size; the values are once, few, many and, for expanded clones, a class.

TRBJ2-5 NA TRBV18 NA CASSLRTTQETQYF TGTGCCAGCTCACTTAGGACTACCCAAGAGACCCAGTACTTC
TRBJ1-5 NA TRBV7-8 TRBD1 CASSVYTGGYQPQHF TGTGCCAGCAGCGTCTATACAGGGGGATATCAGCCCCAGCATTTT
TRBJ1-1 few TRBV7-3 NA CASSRDSGFNTEAFF TGTGCCAGCAGCCGTGACAGTGGATTTAACACTGAAGCTTTCTTT
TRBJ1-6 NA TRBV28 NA CASSLQGWESGTNNSPLHF TGTGCCAGCAGTTTACAAGGGTGGGAAAGCGGGACCAATAATTCACCCCTCCACTTT
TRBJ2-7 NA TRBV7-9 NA CASSSTTGYPYEQYF TGTGCCAGCAGCTCGACGACAGGTTACCCCTACGAGCAGTACTTC
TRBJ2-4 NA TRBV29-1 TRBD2 CSVDAGGAKNIQYF TGCAGCGTTGACGCGGGAGGGGCCAAAAACATTCAGTACTTC
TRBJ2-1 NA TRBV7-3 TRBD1 CASSPDRGQHEQFF TGTGCCAGCAGCCCGGACAGGGGGCAACATGAGCAGTTCTTC
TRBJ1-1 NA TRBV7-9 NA CASSLVARYTEAFF TGTGCCAGCAGCTTAGTTGCGAGATACACTGAAGCTTTCTTT
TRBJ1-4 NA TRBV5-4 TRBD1 CASSFQGAANEKLFF TGTGCCAGCAGCTTTCAGGGGGCAGCTAATGAAAAACTGTTTTTT
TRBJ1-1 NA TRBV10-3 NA CAISSGHRNTEAFF TGTGCCATCAGTTCGGGACACCGGAACACTGAAGCTTTCTTT
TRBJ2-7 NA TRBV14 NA CASSPQGMGHPYEQYF TGTGCCAGCAGCCCTCAAGGAATGGGACACCCCTACGAGCAGTACTTC
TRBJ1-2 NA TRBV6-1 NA CASSEGQGGYGYTF TGTGCCAGCAGTGAAGGCCAGGGAGGCTATGGCTACACCTTC
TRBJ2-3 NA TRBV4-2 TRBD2 CASSQDPTSGREDTQYF TGTGCCAGCAGCCAAGATCCAACTAGCGGGAGAGAAGATACGCAGTATTTT
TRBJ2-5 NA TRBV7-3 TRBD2 CASSFLAGVTTQYF TGTGCCAGCAGCTTTCTAGCGGGGGTCACGACCCAGTACTTC
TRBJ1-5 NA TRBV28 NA CASSLSDNSNQPQHF TGTGCCAGCAGTTTGAGTGATAATAGCAATCAGCCCCAGCATTTT
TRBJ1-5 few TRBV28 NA CASSDRQNNQPQHF TGTGCCAGCAGTGACCGACAGAACAATCAGCCCCAGCATTTT
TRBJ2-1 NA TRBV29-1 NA CSVVGGVARYNEQFF TGCAGCGTTGTAGGCGGGGTAGCGAGGTACAATGAGCAGTTCTTC
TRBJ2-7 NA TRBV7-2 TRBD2 CASSQSGTSGYEQYF TGTGCCAGCAGTCAGTCCGGGACTAGCGGTTACGAGCAGTACTTC
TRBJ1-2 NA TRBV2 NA CASKSWGRVYGYTF TGTGCCAGCAAGTCGTGGGGGCGCGTCTATGGCTACACCTTC
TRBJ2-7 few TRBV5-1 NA CASSPYQTNEQYF TGCGCCAGCAGCCCATACCAAACTAACGAGCAGTACTTC
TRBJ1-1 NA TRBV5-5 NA CASSLTGPNTEAFF TGTGCCAGCAGCTTGACAGGGCCAAACACTGAAGCTTTCTTT
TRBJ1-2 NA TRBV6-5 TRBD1 CASSYSRGLGYGYTF TGTGCCAGCAGTTACTCTAGGGGGCTCGGCTATGGCTACACCTTC
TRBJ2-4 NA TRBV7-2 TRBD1 CASSSRQGSLALAKNIQYF TGTGCCAGCAGCTCCCGACAGGGATCTCTGGCCTTAGCCAAAAACATTCAGTACTTC
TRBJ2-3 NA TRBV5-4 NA CASSLRAEGTNTQYF TGTGCCAGCAGCTTGAGGGCAGAGGGCACGAATACGCAGTATTTT
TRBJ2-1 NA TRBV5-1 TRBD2 CASTQRGPPNEQFF TGCGCCAGCACCCAGCGGGGGCCCCCCAATGAGCAGTTCTTC
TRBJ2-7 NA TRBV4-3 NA CASSRQIGAYEQYF TGCGCCAGCAGCCGGCAGATAGGAGCCTACGAGCAGTACTTC
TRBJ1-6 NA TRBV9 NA CASSVGSLPTPLHF TGTGCCAGCAGCGTGGGGAGCCTTCCAACACCCCTCCACTTT
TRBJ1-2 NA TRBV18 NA CASSPEENYGYTF TGTGCCAGCTCACCTGAGGAGAACTATGGCTACACCTTC
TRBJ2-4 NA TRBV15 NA CATSSAGGGRGNIQYF TGTGCCACCAGCAGCGCTGGCGGGGGCCGAGGGAACATTCAGTACTTC
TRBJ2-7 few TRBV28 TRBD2 CASIAGLADEQYF TGTGCCAGCATCGCGGGACTAGCGGACGAGCAGTACTTC
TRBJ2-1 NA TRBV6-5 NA CASSSRVNNEQFF TGTGCCAGCAGTTCGCGGGTTAACAATGAGCAGTTCTTC
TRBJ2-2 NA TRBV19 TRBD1 CASRVRGQGNTGELFF TGTGCCAGTAGGGTTCGTGGACAGGGGAACACCGGGGAGCTGTTTTTT
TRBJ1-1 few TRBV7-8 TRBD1 CASSLEGQGGYRAEAFF TGTGCCAGCAGCTTAGAGGGACAGGGGGGATATCGTGCTGAAGCTTTCTTT
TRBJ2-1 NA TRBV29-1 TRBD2 CGVGGRSGGAPSSQFF TGCGGCGTGGGGGGACGTAGCGGGGGGGCCCCCTCCTCCCAGTTCTTC
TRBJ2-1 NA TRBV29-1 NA CSVQGGNSYNEQFF TGCAGCGTTCAGGGCGGGAACTCCTACAATGAGCAGTTCTTC
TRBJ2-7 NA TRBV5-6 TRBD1 CASRLRQGVYEQYF TGTGCCAGCAGACTCCGCCAGGGGGTGTACGAGCAGTACTTC
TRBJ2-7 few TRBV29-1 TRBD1 CSVEGRDRGKGGYRQYF TGCAGCGTTGAAGGCCGGGACAGGGGAAAAGGTGGTTACAGGCAGTACTTC
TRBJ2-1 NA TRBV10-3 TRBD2 CAISDGTSGYNEQFF TGTGCCATCAGTGATGGGACTAGCGGGTACAATGAGCAGTTCTTC
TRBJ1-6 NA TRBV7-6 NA CASSPQWGGLHF TGTGCCAGCAGCCCTCAGTGGGGAGGGCTCCACTTT
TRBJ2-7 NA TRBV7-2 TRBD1 CASSLVWQGAREQYF TGTGCCAGCAGCTTAGTGTGGCAGGGGGCTAGGGAGCAGTACTTC
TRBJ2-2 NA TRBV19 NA CASKGEDGELFF TGTGCCAGTAAAGGGGAGGACGGGGAGCTGTTTTTT
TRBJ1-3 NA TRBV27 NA CASRKGWWRNTIYF TGTGCCAGCAGGAAGGGGTGGTGGAGAAACACCATATATTTT
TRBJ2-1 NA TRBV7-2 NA CASSRQSSSYNEQFF TGTGCCAGCAGCCGACAGTCGAGCTCCTACAATGAGCAGTTCTTC
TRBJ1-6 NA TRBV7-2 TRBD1 CASSSGTGASPLHF TGTGCCAGCAGCTCCGGGACAGGGGCCTCACCCCTCCACTTT
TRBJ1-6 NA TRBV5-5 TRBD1 CASRPQGDNSPLHF TGTGCCAGCAGACCGCAGGGGGATAATTCACCCCTCCACTTT
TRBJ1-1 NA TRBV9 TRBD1 CASSVEGRTGGPNTEAFF TGTGCCAGCAGCGTAGAAGGGCGGACAGGGGGGCCGAACACTGAAGCTTTCTTT
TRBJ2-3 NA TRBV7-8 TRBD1 CASSLGRNRGTSDTQYF TGTGCCAGCAGCTTAGGAAGAAACAGGGGAACGTCAGATACGCAGTATTTT
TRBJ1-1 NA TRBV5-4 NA CASSPDRLNTEAFF TGTGCCAGCAGCCCGGACAGATTGAACACTGAAGCTTTCTTT
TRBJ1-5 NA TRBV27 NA CASSSGRGVNQPQHF TGTGCCAGTTCTAGCGGACGGGGCGTGAATCAGCCCCAGCATTTT
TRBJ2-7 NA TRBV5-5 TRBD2 CASRFGLAGTYEQYF TGTGCCAGCAGATTCGGACTAGCGGGGACCTACGAGCAGTACTTC
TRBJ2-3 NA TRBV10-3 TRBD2 CAISGRLAGGGDTQYF TGTGCCATCAGTGGTAGACTAGCGGGAGGGGGAGATACGCAGTATTTT
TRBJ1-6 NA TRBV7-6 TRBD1 CASSIAGQSSSYNSPLHF TGTGCCAGCAGCATAGCGGGACAGTCGAGCTCCTATAATTCACCCCTCCACTTT
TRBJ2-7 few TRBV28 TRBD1 CASSIPGTGWHEQYF TGTGCCAGCAGTATTCCCGGGACAGGGTGGCACGAGCAGTACTTC